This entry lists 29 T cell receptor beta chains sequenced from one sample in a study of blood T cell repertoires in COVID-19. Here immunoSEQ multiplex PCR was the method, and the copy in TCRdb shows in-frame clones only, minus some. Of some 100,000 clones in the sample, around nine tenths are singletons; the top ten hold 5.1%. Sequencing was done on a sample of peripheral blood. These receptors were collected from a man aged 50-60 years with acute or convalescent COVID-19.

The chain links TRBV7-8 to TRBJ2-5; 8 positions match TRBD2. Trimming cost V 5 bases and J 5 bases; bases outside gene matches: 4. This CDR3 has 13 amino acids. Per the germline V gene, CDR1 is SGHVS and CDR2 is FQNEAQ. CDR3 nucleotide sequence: TGTGCCAGCAGCCGAACTAGCGGTGAGACCCAGTACTTC. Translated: CASSRTSGETQYF.

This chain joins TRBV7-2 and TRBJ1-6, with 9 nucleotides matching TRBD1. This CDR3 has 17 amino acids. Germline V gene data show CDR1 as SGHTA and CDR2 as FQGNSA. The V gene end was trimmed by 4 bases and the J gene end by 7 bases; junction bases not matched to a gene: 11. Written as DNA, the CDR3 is TGTGCCAGCAGCTCGCCGACAGGGGGATCGCAGAATTCACCCCTCCACTTT. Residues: CASSSPTGGSQNSPLHF.

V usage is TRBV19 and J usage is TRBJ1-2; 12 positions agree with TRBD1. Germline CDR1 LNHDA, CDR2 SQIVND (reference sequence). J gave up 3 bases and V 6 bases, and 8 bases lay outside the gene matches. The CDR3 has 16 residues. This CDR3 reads CASSRSGQGAYYGYTF. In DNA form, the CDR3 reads TGTGCCAGTAGCAGGTCGGGACAGGGGGCCTACTATGGCTACACCTTC.

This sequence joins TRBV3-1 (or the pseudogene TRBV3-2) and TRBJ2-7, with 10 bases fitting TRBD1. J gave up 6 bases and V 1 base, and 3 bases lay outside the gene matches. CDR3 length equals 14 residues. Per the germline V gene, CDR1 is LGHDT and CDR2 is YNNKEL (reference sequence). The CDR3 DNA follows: TGTGCCAGCAGCCAAGTCGGGGACAGGGGCGAGCAGTACTTC. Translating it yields CASSQVGDRGEQYF.

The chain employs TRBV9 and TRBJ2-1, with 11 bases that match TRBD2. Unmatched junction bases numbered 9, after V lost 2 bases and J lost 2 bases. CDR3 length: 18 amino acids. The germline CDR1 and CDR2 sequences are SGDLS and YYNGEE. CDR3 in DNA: TGTGCCAGCAGCGTCCAGACTCTAGCGGGAGGCGCCTACAATGAGCAGTTCTTC. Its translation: CASSVQTLAGGAYNEQFF.

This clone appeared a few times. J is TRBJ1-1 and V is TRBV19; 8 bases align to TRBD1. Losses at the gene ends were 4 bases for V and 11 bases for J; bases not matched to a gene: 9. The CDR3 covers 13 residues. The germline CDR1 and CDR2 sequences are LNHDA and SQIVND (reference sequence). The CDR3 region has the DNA TGTGCCAGTAGTACCTCAGGGGGCGCTTCGGCTTTCTTT. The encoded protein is CASSTSGGASAFF.

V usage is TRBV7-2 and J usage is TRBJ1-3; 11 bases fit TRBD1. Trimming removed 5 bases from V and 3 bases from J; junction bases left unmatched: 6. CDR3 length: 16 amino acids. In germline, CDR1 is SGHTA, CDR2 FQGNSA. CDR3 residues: CASSRPGTGGGNTIYF. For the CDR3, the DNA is TGTGCCAGCAGCCGGCCCGGGACAGGGGGTGGAAACACCATATATTTT.

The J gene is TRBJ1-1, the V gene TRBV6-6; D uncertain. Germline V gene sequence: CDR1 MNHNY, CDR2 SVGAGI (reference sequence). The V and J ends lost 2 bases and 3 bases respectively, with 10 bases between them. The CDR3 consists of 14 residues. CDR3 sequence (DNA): TGTGCCAGCAGTTACGAGGGTTGGGACACTGAAGCTTTCTTT. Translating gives CASSYEGWDTEAFF.

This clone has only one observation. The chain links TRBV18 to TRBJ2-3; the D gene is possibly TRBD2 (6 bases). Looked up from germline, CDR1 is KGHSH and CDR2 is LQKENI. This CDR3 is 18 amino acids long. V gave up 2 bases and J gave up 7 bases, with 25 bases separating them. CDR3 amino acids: CASSPRFGAGTTDYTQYF. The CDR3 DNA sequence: TGTGCCAGCTCACCAAGGTTCGGTGCGGGGACGACAGATTATACGCAGTATTTT.

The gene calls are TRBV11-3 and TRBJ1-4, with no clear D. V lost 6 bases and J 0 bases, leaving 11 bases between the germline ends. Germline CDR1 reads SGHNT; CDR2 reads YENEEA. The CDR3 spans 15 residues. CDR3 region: CASSPTEATNEKLFF. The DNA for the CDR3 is TGTGCCAGCAGTCCGACGGAGGCAACTAATGAAAAACTGTTTTTT. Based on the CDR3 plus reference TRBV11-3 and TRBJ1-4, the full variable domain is EAGVVQSPRYKIIEKKQPVAFWCNPISGHNTLYWYLQNLGQGPELLIRYENEEAVDDSQLPKDRFSAERLKGVDSTLKIQPAELGDSAVYLCASSPTEATNEKLFFGSGTQLSVL.

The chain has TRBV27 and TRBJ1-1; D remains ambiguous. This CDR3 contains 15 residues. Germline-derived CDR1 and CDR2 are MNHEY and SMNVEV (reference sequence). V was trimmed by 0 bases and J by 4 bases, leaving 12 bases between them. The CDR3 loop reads CASSLSTRVTTEAFF. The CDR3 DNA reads TGTGCCAGCAGTTTATCGACGAGGGTGACCACTGAAGCTTTCTTT.

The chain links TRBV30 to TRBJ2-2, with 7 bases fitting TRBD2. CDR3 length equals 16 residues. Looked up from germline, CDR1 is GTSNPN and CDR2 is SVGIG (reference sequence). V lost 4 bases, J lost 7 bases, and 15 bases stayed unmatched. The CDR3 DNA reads TGTGCCTGGAACCCGATCGTTAGGCGGGAGAACGGGGAGCTGTTTTTT. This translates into CAWNPIVRRENGELFF.

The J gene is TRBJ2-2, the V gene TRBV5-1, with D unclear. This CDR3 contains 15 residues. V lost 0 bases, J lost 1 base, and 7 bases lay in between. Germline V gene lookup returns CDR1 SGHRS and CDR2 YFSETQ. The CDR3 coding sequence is TGCGCCAGCAGCTTGGACAACCTGAACACCGGGGAGCTGTTTTTT. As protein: CASSLDNLNTGELFF.

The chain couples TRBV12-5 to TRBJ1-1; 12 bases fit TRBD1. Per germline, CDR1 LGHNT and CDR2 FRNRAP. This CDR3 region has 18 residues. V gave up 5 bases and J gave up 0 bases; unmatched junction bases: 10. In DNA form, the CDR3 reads TGTGCTAGTGGTACCCCCCCCGGGACAGGGGGCTTGAACACTGAAGCTTTCTTT. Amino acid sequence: CASGTPPGTGGLNTEAFF.

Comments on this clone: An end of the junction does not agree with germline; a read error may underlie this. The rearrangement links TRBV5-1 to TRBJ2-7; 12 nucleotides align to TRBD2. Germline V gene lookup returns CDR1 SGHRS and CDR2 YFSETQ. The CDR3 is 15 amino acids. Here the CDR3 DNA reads TGCGCCAGCAGCCCTGAAATAATTACTAGCGGGAGGCCATATTTC. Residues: CASSPEIITSGRPYF.

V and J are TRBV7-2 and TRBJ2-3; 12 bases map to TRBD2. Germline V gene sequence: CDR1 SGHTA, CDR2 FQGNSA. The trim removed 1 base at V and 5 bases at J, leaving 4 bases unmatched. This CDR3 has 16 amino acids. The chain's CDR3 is CASSLGLAGGRDTQYF. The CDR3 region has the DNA TGTGCCAGCAGCTTAGGTCTAGCGGGAGGGCGAGATACGCAGTATTTT.

The CDR3 sequence: CAWSTKTGTGRQPQHF. DNA for the CDR3: TGTGCCTGGAGTACCAAAACCGGGACAGGAAGACAGCCCCAGCATTTT. This chain joins TRBV30 and TRBJ1-5, with 8 bases lining up with TRBD1. The CDR3 covers 16 residues. The germline gives CDR1 GTSNPN, CDR2 SVGIG (reference sequence). Trimming at V came to 2 bases and at J to 7 bases, leaving 13 bases not matched to a gene.

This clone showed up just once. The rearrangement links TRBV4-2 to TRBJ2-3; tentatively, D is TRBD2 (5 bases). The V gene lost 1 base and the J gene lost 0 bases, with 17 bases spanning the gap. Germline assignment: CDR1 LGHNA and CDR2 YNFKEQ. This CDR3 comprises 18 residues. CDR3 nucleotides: TGTGCCAGCAGCCAAGTCGAGGGAGTAACAACTAGCACAGATACGCAGTATTTT. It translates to CASSQVEGVTTSTDTQYF.

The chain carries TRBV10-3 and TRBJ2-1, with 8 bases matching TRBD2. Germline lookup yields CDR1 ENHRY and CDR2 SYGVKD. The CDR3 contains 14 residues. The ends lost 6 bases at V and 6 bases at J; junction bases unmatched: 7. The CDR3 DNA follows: TGTGCCATCAGGTCTGAGCGGGAGAGCAATGAGCAGTTCTTC. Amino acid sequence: CAIRSERESNEQFF.

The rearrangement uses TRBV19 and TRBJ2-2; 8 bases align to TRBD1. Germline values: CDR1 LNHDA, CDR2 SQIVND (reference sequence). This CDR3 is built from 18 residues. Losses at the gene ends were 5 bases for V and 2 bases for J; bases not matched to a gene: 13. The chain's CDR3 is CASSLRPLGTGNTGELFF. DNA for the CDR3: TGTGCCAGTAGTCTACGGCCCCTCGGGACAGGCAACACCGGGGAGCTGTTTTTT.

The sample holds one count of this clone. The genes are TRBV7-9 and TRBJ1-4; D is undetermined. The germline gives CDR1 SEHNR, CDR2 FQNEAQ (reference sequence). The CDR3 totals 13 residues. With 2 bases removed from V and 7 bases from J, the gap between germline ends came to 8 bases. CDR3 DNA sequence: TGTGCCAGCAGCTTACCCCGGGGTGAAAAACTGTTTTTT. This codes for CASSLPRGEKLFF.

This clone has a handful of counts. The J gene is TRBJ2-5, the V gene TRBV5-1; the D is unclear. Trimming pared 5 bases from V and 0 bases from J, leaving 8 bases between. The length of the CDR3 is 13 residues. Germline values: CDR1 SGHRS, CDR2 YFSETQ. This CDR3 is CASRVRYQETQYF. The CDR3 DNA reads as TGCGCCAGCAGGGTGAGGTACCAAGAGACCCAGTACTTC.

CDR3 sequence (DNA): TGTGCCTGGGCAGGGCTCCGGGTCGGTGGCTACACCTTC. Translated: CAWAGLRVGGYTF. The gene calls are TRBV30 and TRBJ1-2; D may be TRBD1 (5 bases). Trimming shortened V by 5 bases and J by 7 bases, and 17 bases separated the two germline ends. The CDR3 runs 13 residues. Germline assignment: CDR1 GTSNPN and CDR2 SVGIG (reference sequence).

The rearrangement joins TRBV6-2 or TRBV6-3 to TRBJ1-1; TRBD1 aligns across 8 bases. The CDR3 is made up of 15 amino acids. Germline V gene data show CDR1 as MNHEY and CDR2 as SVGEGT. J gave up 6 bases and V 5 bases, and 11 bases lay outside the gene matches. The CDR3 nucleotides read TGTGCCAGCAGTCCAGGGGGCTGGTCAAACCCTGAAGCTTTCTTT. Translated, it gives CASSPGGWSNPEAFF.

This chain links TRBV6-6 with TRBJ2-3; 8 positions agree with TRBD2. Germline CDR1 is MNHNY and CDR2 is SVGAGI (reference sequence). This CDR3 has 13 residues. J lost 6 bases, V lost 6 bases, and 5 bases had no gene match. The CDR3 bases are TGTGCCAGCAGCCGAGCGGGAGCGGATACGCAGTATTTT. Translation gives CASSRAGADTQYF.

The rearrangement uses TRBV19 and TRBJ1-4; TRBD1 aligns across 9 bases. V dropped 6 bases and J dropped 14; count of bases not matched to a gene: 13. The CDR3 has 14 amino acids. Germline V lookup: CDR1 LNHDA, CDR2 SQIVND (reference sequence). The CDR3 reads CASRLRTGGRVLFF. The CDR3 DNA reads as TGTGCCAGTAGATTGCGCACAGGGGGCAGAGTTCTGTTTTTT. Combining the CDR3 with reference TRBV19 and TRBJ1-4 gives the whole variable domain DGGITQSPKYLFRKEGQNVTLSCEQNLNHDAMYWYRQDPGQGLRLIYYSQIVNDFQKGDIAEGYSVSREKKESFPLTVTSAQKNPTAFYLCASRLRTGGRVLFFGSGTQLSVL.

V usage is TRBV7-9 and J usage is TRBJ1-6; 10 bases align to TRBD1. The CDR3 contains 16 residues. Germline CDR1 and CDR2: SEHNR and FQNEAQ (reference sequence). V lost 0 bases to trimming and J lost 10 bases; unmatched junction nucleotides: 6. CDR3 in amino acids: CASSLATGTGDSPLHF. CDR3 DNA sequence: TGTGCCAGCAGCTTAGCTACCGGGACAGGGGACTCACCCCTCCACTTT.

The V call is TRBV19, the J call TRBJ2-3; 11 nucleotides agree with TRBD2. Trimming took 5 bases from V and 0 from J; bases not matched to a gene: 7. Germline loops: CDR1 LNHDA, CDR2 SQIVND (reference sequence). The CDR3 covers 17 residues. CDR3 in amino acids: CASSVRTSGPSTDTQYF. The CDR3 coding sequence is TGTGCCAGTAGTGTTCGGACTAGCGGGCCTAGCACAGATACGCAGTATTTT.

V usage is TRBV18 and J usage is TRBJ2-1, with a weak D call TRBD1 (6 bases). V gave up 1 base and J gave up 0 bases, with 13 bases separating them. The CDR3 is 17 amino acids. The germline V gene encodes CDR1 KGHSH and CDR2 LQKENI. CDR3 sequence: CASSPLQGTASYNEQFF. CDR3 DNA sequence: TGTGCCAGCTCACCACTTCAGGGGACGGCCTCCTACAATGAGCAGTTCTTC.